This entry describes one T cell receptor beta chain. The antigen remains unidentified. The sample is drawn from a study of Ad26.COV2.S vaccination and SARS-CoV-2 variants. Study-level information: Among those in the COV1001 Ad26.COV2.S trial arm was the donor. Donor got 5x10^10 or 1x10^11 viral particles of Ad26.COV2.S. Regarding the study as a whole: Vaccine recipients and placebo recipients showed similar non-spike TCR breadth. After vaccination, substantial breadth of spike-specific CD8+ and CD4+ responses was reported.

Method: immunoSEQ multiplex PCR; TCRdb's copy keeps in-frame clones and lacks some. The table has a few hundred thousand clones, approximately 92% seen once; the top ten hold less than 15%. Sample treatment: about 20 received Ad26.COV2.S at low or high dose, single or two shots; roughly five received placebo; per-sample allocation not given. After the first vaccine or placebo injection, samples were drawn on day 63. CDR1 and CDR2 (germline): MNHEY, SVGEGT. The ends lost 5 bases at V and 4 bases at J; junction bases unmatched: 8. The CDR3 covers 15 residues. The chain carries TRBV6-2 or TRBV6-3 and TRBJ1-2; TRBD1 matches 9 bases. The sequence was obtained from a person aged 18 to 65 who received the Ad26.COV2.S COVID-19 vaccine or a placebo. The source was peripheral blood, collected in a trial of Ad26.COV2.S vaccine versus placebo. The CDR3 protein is CASSTNRGLSYGYTF. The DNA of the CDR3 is TGTGCCAGCAGTACGAACAGGGGGCTGAGCTATGGCTACACCTTC.